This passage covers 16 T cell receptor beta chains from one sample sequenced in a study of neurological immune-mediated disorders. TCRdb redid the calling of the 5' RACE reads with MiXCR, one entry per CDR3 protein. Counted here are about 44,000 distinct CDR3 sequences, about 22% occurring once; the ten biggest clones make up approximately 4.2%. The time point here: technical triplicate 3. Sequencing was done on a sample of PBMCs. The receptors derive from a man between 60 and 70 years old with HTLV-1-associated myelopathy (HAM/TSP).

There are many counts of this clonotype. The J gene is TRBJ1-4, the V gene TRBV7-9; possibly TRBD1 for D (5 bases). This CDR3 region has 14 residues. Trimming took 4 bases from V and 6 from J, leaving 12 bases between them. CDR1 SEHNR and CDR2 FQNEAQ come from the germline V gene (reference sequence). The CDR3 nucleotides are TGTGCCAGCAGCTCCAGGGATCTCTATGAAAAACTGTTTTTT. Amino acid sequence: CASSSRDLYEKLFF.

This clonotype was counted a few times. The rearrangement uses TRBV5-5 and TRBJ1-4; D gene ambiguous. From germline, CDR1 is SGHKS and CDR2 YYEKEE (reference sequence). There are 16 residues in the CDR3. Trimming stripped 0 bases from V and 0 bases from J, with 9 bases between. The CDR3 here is CASSLGAASTNEKLFF. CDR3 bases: TGTGCCAGCAGCTTGGGGGCGGCTTCAACTAATGAAAAACTGTTTTTT.

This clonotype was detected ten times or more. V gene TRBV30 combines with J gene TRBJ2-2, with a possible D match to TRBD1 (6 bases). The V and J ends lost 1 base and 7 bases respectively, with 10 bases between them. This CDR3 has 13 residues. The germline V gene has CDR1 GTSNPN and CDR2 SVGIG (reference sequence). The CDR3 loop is CAWSGKGDGELFF. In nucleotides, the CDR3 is TGTGCCTGGAGTGGCAAGGGGGACGGGGAGCTGTTTTTT.

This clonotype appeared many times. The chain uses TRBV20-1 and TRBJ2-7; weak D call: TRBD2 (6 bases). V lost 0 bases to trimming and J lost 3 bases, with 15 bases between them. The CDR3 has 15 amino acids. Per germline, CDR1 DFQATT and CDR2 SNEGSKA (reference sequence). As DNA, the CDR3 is TGCAGTGCTAGAGAGGGCCAGCGGGTAAACTACGAGCAGTACTTC. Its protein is CSAREGQRVNYEQYF.

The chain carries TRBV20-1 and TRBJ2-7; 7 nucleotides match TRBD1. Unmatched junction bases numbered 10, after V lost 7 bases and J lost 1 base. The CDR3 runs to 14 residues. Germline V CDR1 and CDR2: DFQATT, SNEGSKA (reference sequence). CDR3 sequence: CSGQGQLASYEQYF. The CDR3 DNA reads TGCAGTGGACAGGGCCAGCTCGCGTCCTACGAGCAGTACTTC.

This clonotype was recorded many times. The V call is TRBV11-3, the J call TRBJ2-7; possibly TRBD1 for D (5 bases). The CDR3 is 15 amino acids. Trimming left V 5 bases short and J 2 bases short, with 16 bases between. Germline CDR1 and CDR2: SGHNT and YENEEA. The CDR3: CASSPQGIGAYEQYF. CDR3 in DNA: TGTGCCAGCAGCCCTCAGGGCATTGGGGCCTACGAGCAGTACTTC.

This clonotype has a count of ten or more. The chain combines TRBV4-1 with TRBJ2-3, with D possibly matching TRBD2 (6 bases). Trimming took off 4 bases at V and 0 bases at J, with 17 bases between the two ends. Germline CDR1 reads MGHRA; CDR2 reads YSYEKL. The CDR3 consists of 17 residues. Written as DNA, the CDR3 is TGCGCCAGCAGCCGCAACGCGGGATTCGGAAGCACAGATACGCAGTATTTT. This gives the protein CASSRNAGFGSTDTQYF.

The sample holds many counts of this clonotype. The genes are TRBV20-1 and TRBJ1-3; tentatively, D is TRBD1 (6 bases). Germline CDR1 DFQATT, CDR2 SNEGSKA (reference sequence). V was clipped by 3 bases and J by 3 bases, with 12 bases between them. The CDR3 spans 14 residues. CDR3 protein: CSASPGAYGNTIYF. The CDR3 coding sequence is TGCAGTGCTAGCCCGGGGGCGTATGGAAACACCATATATTTT.

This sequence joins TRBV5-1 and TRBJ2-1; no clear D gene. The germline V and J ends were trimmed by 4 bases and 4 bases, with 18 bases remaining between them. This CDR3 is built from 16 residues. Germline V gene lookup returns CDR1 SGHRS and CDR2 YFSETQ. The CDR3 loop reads CASSPRSPPPYNEQFF. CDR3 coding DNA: TGCGCCAGCAGCCCAAGATCCCCGCCCCCTTACAATGAGCAGTTCTTC.

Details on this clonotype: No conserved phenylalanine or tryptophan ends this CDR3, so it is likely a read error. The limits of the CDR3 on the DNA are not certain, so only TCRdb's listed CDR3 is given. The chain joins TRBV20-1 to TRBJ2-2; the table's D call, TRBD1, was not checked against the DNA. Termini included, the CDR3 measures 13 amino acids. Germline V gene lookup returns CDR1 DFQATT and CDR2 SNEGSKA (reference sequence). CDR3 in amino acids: CSARVDRAGELLL.

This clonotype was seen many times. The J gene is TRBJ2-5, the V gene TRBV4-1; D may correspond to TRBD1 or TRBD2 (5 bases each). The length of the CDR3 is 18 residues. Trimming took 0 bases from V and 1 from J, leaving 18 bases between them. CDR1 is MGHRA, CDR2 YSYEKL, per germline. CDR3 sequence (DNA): TGCGCCAGCAGCCAAGATCTTACGGGGCCTCTAGTCCAAGAGACCCAGTACTTC. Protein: CASSQDLTGPLVQETQYF.

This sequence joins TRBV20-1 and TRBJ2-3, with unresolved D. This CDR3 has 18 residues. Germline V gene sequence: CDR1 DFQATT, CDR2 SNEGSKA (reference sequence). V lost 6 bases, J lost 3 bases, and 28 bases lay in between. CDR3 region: CSAILLGTTAKATDTQYF. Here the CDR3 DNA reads TGCAGTGCCATCCTCTTGGGTACTACGGCAAAGGCTACAGATACGCAGTATTTT.

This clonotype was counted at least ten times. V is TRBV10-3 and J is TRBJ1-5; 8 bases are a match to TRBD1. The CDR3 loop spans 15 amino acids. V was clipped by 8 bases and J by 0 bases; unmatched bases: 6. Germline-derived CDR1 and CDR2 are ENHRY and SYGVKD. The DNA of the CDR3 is TGTGCCATCCGGTCGGGACAGGCTAGCAATCAGCCCCAGCATTTT. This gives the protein CAIRSGQASNQPQHF.

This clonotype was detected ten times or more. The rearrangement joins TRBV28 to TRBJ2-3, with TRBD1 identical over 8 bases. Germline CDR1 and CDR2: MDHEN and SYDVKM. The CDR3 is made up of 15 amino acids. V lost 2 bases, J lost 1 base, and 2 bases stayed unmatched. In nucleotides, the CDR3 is TGTGCCAGCAGTTTACCAGGGGGCGGCACAGATACGCAGTATTTT. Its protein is CASSLPGGGTDTQYF.

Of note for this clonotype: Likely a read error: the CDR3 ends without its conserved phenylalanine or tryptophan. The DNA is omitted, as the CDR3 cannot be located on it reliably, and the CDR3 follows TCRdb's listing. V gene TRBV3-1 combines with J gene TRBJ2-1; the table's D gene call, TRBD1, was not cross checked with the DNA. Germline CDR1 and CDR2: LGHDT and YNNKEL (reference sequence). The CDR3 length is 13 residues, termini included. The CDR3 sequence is CASSQDSGHHKDR.

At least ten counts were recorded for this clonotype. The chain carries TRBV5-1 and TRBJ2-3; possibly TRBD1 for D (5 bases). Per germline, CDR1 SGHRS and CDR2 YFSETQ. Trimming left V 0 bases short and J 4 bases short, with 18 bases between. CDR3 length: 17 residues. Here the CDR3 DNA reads TGCGCCAGCAGCTTGGCAGACAGTCTGGAAAGGGCAGATACGCAGTATTTT. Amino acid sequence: CASSLADSLERADTQYF.